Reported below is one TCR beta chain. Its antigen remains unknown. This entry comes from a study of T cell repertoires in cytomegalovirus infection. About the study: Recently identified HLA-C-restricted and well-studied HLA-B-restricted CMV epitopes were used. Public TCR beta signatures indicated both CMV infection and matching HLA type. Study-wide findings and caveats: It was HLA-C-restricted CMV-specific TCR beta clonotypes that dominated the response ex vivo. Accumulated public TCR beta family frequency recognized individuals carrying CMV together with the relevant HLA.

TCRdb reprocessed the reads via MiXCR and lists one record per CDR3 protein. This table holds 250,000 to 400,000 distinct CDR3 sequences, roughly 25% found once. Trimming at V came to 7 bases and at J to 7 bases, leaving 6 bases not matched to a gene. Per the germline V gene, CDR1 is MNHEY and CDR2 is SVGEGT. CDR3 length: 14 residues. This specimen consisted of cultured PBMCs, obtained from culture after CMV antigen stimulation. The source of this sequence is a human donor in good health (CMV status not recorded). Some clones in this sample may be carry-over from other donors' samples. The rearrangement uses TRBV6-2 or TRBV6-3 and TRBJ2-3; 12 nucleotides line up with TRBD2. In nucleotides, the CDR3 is TGTGCCAGCATGCTAGCGGGAGGGCCATATACGCAGTATTTT. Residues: CASMLAGGPYTQYF.